At least ten counts were recorded for the clone carrying this TCR beta chain. The antigen remains unidentified. The V and J ends lost 8 bases and 3 bases respectively, with 17 bases between them. The germline CDR1 and CDR2 sequences are MNHEY and SVGAGI. The CDR3 runs to 15 residues. The study, taken as a whole, reports: The TCR gene usage of tumor memory CD4+ T cells clustered together with blood and lymph node memory CD4+ cells and with lymph node naive CD4+ cells. Greatest tumor Treg TCR overlap was with tumor naive CD4+ cells.

Tregs were sorted as CD4+CD25+CD127-/low cells. Semi-nested PCR with Nested Universal Primer A followed constant-region reverse priming of full-length variable regions. Each CDR3 protein is one row after TCRdb ran MiXCR on the 5' RACE reads. Of fewer than 12,000 distinct CDR3 sequences in the sample, 17% are singletons; the top ten hold 3.5% to 4%. The J gene is TRBJ2-4, the V gene TRBV6-5; D not certain. Input material: Tregs sorted from a lymph node. This clonotype was obtained from a female donor with breast cancer. The CDR3 bases are TGTGCCAGCGCCGGAACGACCGGTGGCAAAAACATTCAGTACTTC. This translates into CASAGTTGGKNIQYF.